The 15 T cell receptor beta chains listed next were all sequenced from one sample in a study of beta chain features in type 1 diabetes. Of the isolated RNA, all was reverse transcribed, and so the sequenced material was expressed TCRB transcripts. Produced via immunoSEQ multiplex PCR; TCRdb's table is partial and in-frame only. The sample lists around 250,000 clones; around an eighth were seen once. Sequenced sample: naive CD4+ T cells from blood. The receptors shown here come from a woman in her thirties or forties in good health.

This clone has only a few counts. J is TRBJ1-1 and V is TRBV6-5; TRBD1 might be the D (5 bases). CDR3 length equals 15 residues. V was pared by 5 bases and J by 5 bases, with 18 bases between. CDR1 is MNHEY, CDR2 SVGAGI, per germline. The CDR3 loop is CASSLARFGGTEAFF. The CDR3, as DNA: TGTGCCAGCAGTCTAGCCCGGTTTGGGGGGACTGAAGCTTTCTTT.

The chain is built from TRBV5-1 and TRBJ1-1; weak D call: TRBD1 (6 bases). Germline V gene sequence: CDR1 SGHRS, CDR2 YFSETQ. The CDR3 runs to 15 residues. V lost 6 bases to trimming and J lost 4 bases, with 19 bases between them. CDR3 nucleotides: TGCGCCAGCACCCAGGGGTCTACAGGTCCCACTGAAGCTTTCTTT. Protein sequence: CASTQGSTGPTEAFF.

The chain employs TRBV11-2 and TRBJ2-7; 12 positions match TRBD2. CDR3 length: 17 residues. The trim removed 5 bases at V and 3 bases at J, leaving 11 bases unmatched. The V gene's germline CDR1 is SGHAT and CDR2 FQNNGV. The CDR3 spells CASSRTTSGGQNYEQYF. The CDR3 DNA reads TGTGCCAGCAGCCGGACAACTAGCGGGGGGCAGAACTACGAGCAGTACTTC.

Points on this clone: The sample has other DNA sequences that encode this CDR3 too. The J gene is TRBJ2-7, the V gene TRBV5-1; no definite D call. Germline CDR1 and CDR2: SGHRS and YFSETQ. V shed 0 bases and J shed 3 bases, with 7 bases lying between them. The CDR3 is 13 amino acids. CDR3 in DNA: TGCGCCAGCAGCTTGGACAGAGTCTACGAGCAGTACTTC. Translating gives CASSLDRVYEQYF. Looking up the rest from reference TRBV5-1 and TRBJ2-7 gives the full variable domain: KAGVTQTPRYLIKTRGQQVTLSCSPISGHRSVSWYQQTPGQGLQFLFEYFSETQRNKGNFPGRFSGRQFSNSRSEMNVSTLELGDSALYLCASSLDRVYEQYFGPGTRLTVT.

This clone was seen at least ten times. CDR3 amino acids: CASSSPWGPTYEQYF. Here the CDR3 DNA reads TGTGCCAGCAGCTCTCCCTGGGGGCCCACCTACGAGCAGTACTTC. The J gene is TRBJ2-7, the V gene TRBV7-9, with D perhaps TRBD1 (6 bases). CDR3 length: 15 amino acids. The germline V and J ends were trimmed by 4 bases and 2 bases, with 15 bases remaining between them. The germline gives CDR1 SEHNR, CDR2 FQNEAQ (reference sequence).

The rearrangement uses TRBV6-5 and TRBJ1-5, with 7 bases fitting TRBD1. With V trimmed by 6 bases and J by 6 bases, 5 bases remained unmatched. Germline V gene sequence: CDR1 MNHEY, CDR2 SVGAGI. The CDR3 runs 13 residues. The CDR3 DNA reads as TGTGCCAGCAGAGACAGGGCAGGTCAGCCCCAGCATTTT. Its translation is CASRDRAGQPQHF.

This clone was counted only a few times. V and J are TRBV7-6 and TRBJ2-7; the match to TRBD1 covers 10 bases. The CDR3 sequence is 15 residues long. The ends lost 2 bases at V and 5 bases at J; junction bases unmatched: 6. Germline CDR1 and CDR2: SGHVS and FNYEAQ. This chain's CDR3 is CASSLSPGTGDEQYF. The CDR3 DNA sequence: TGTGCCAGCAGCTTAAGCCCCGGGACAGGGGACGAGCAGTACTTC.

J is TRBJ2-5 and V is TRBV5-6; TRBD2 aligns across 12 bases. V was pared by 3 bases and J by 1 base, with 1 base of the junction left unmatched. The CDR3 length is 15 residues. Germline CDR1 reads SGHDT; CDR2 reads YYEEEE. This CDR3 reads CASSSSGGAQETQYF. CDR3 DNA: TGTGCCAGCAGCTCTAGCGGGGGGGCCCAAGAGACCCAGTACTTC.

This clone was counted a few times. The CDR3 nucleotides are TGTGCCAGCAGCTTAGTGGGGACAGGGGCCTCTTCCTACGAGCAGTACTTC. Its protein product is CASSLVGTGASSYEQYF. The chain is built from TRBV7-2 and TRBJ2-7; the match to TRBD1 covers 10 bases. The trim removed 1 base at V and 1 base at J, leaving 7 bases unmatched. This CDR3 spans 17 amino acids. CDR1 and CDR2 from the germline V gene are SGHTA and FQGNSA.

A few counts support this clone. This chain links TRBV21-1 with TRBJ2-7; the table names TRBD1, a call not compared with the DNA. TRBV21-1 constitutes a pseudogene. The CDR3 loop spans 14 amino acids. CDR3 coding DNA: TGTGCCAGCAGCAAATCGGGACACTTCTACGAGCAGTACTTC. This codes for CASSKSGHFYEQYF.

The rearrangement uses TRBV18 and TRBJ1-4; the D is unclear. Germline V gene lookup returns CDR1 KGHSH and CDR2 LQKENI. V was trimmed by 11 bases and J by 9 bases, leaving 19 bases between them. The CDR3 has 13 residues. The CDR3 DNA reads TGTGCCGCCCTCGGGTCCCTGCGGAAAAAACTGTTTTTT. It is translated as CAALGSLRKKLFF.

The CDR3 DNA follows: TGTGCCAGCAGTGAAGCGCTTTTTGGTGTCGGGACAGCAACAGGGGGGATCCCTGAAGCTTTCTTT. This translates into CASSEALFGVGTATGGIPEAFF. The V gene is TRBV2, the J gene TRBJ1-1, with TRBD1 matching 8 bases. Per germline, CDR1 SNHLY and CDR2 FYNNEI. This CDR3 is built from 22 residues. The trim removed 0 bases at V and 6 bases at J, leaving 27 bases unmatched.

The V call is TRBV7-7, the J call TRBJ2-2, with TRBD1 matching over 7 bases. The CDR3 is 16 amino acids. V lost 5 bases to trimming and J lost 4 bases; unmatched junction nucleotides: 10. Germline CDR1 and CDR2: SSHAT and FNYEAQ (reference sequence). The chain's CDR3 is CASSPNGQGVTGELFF. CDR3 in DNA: TGTGCCAGCAGCCCTAATGGTCAGGGGGTCACCGGGGAGCTGTTTTTT.

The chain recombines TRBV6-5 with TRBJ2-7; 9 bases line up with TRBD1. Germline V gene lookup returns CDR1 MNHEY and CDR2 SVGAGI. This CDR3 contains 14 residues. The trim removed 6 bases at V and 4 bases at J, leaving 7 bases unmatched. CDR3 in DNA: TGTGCCAGCAGCCCTGGACAGGGGAGGTACGAGCAGTACTTC. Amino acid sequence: CASSPGQGRYEQYF.

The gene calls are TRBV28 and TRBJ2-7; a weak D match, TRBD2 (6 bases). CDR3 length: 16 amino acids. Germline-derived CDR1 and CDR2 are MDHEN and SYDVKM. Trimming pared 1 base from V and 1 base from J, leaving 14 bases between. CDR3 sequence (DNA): TGTGCCAGCAGTTTATTGGAGGGGCTAGTTTCCTACGAGCAGTACTTC. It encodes CASSLLEGLVSYEQYF.